This TCR beta chain was identified in a study of Ad26.COV2.S vaccination and SARS-CoV-2 variants. Study at large: Ad26.COV2.S arm of COV1001 included the donor. Study conclusions and caveats: Spike-specific TCR breadth was greater after Ad26.COV2.S than placebo.

The repertoire was sequenced with immunoSEQ multiplex PCR; TCRdb's copy has only in-frame clones and lacks some. The sample lists a few hundred thousand clones, around 89% occurring once. A remark on this clone: No antigen is known for it.

The V gene's germline CDR1 is MNHEY and CDR2 SVGAGI. The length of the CDR3 is 14 residues. V was trimmed by 3 bases and J by 1 base, leaving 7 bases between them. As to treatment: about 20 received Ad26.COV2.S at low or high dose, single or two shots; several received placebo; per-sample allocation not given. The study sampled participants on day 63 after the first vaccine or placebo injection. Within Boston, the person who donated was an adult of 18-55 years. Wuhan-strain SARS-CoV-2 spike was expressed by the Ad26 vector that made up the vaccine. V usage is TRBV6-5 and J usage is TRBJ1-3; D not certain. The material sequenced was peripheral blood, taken in a trial of Ad26.COV2.S vaccine versus placebo. This TCR came from a person between 18 and 59 years old who received the Ad26.COV2.S COVID-19 vaccine or a placebo. The CDR3 here is CASSYTSSGNTIYF. The CDR3 DNA is TGTGCCAGCAGTTATACGAGTTCTGGAAACACCATATATTTT.